A single sample is the source of the 32 T cell receptor beta chains below, sequenced in a study of cytomegalovirus exposure and HLA in healthy donors. It was with 60 Vbeta and 13 Jbeta primers that the PCR ran. TCRdb keeps only in-frame clones here, not all; method: immunoSEQ multiplex PCR. Here the sample spans some 150,000 clones, approximately 79% being singletons. The sample was PBMCs. These receptors were collected from a man between 18 and 29 years old in good health and CMV-seropositive.

V is TRBV6-5 and J is TRBJ2-2; TRBD1 agrees at 9 bases. There are 15 residues in the CDR3. V was clipped by 3 bases and J by 3 bases; unmatched bases: 2. Germline values: CDR1 MNHEY, CDR2 SVGAGI. The CDR3 here is CASSYYRGHTGELFF. The CDR3 DNA sequence: TGTGCCAGCAGTTATTACAGGGGGCACACCGGGGAGCTGTTTTTT.

This clone was counted between two and nine times. J is TRBJ1-3 and V is TRBV5-1; 9 bases map to TRBD1. J gave up 11 bases and V 0 bases, and 3 bases lay outside the gene matches. Per the germline V gene, CDR1 is SGHRS and CDR2 is YFSETQ. The CDR3 is 13 amino acids. The CDR3: CASSLGQGGAIYF. The CDR3, as DNA: TGCGCCAGCAGCTTGGGACAGGGGGGTGCCATATATTTT.

This clone was found a few times. The chain is built from TRBV7-2 and TRBJ1-5; TRBD1 is a possible D gene (6 bases). The CDR3 has 13 amino acids. V lost 5 bases and J lost 12, with 17 bases in between. Germline CDR1 SGHTA, CDR2 FQGNSA. The CDR3 coding sequence is TGTGCCAGCAGCATCAACCAGGGGCGTCACCAGCATTTT. Protein product: CASSINQGRHQHF.

This clone was counted only a few times. The chain has TRBV6-7 and TRBJ1-1; D unresolved. TRBV6-7 is an open reading frame, and its role is uncertain. The CDR3 sequence is 17 residues long. Between the trimmed V and J ends, which lost 4 bases and 2 bases, there was a span of 20 bases. CDR3 DNA: TGTGCCAGCAGTTGCCTCCTTCTAGTTTTTTCCAACACTGAAGCTTTCTTT. Translation gives CASSCLLLVFSNTEAFF.

The V call is TRBV27, the J call TRBJ1-5, with D perhaps matching TRBD1 (6 bases). The CDR3 consists of 15 residues. Germline V gene sequence: CDR1 MNHEY, CDR2 SMNVEV (reference sequence). The germline V and J ends were trimmed by 5 bases and 4 bases, with 15 bases remaining between them. CDR3 sequence reads: CASSTRGQGNQPQHF. The CDR3 DNA reads as TGTGCCAGCAGTACACGGGGACAAGGAAATCAGCCCCAGCATTTT.

This rearrangement joins TRBV28 to TRBJ1-6; 7 nucleotides match TRBD1. Unmatched junction bases numbered 9, after V lost 7 bases and J lost 3 bases. Germline-derived CDR1 and CDR2 are MDHEN and SYDVKM. This CDR3 contains 16 residues. Here the CDR3 DNA reads TGTGCCAGCACCATATTTAGGGGGCTCTATAATTCACCCCTCCACTTT. Its translation: CASTIFRGLYNSPLHF.

CDR3 nucleotide sequence: TGTGCCAGCAGCCAGGGGGGAAACCGCTACAATGAGCAGTTCTTC. Protein product: CASSQGGNRYNEQFF. V is TRBV4-2 and J is TRBJ2-1; D perhaps matches TRBD2 (6 bases). CDR1 is LGHNA and CDR2 is YNFKEQ in the germline V gene. There are 15 residues in the CDR3. Trimming took off 3 bases at V and 3 bases at J, with 12 bases between the two ends.

The V gene is TRBV9, the J gene TRBJ2-2, with 8 bases aligning to TRBD2. J lost 1 base, V lost 0 bases, and 11 bases had no gene match. CDR3 size: 19 residues. Germline CDR1 SGDLS, CDR2 YYNGEE. CDR3 nucleotide sequence: TGTGCCAGCAGCGTAGCTTCGGGGGCGGGAGGTCTGAACACCGGGGAGCTGTTTTTT. Residues: CASSVASGAGGLNTGELFF.

This clone is medium-sized in the sample. The rearrangement links TRBV4-3 to TRBJ2-2; D is perhaps TRBD1 (6 bases). The length of the CDR3 is 14 residues. V lost 4 bases to trimming and J lost 6 bases, with 12 bases between them. The germline CDR1 and CDR2 sequences are LGHNA and YSLEER. CDR3 loop: CASSLSRGAGELFF. CDR3 bases: TGCGCCAGCAGCCTCTCCAGGGGCGCCGGGGAGCTGTTTTTT.

V is TRBV10-3 and J is TRBJ2-3, with D perhaps matching TRBD2 (5 bases). The V end was cut by 7 bases, the J end by 4 bases, with 21 bases between. CDR1 is ENHRY, CDR2 SYGVKD, per germline. The CDR3 consists of 16 residues. The CDR3 reads CAITLDRTARPDTQYF. The CDR3 nucleotides read TGTGCCATCACCTTAGATCGGACTGCCCGGCCAGATACGCAGTATTTT.

The rearrangement joins TRBV2 to TRBJ2-1; 14 nucleotides match TRBD2. The trim removed 6 bases at V and 4 bases at J, leaving 5 bases unmatched. Germline V lookup: CDR1 SNHLY, CDR2 FYNNEI. The CDR3 length is 16 residues. In DNA, the CDR3 is TGTGCCAGCAGAGGGACTAGCGGGAGAAGATACAATGAGCAGTTCTTC. Residues: CASRGTSGRRYNEQFF.

V is TRBV6-1 and J is TRBJ1-1; possible D gene TRBD1, 6 bases. This CDR3 has 12 amino acids. With 5 bases removed from V and 11 bases from J, the gap between germline ends came to 15 bases. Germline V gives CDR1 MNHNS, CDR2 SASEGT. As DNA, the CDR3 is TGTGCCAGCAGTCTCCGACAGGACGACGCTTTCTTT. It codes for CASSLRQDDAFF.

This clone has more than one count but fewer than ten. The genes are TRBV10-3 and TRBJ2-3; weak D call: TRBD2 (6 bases). The germline V gene encodes CDR1 ENHRY and CDR2 SYGVKD. V was shortened by 8 bases and J by 2 bases, with 11 bases between the two germline ends. The CDR3 runs to 13 residues. CDR3: CAIAGGNTDTQYF. The CDR3 bases are TGTGCCATCGCTGGCGGGAACACAGATACGCAGTATTTT.

The V gene is TRBV5-5, the J gene TRBJ2-1; the match to TRBD2 covers 9 bases. The CDR3 has 16 residues. Germline loops: CDR1 SGHKS, CDR2 YYEKEE (reference sequence). Germline trimming cut 0 bases from V and 9 bases from J; bases unmatched to any gene: 10. The DNA for the CDR3 is TGTGCCAGCAGCTTGGGAGCCTTAGCGGGAGCGACTGAGCAGTTCTTC. Translation gives CASSLGALAGATEQFF.

The rearrangement uses TRBV7-9 and TRBJ2-7; TRBD2 is a possible D gene (5 bases). This CDR3 comprises 14 residues. Germline V CDR1 and CDR2: SEHNR, FQNEAQ (reference sequence). V was cut by 1 base and J by 9 bases, with 16 bases left in between. The CDR3: CASSLEAAVKGQYF. In DNA form, the CDR3 reads TGTGCCAGCAGCTTAGAAGCGGCAGTCAAAGGGCAGTACTTC. Variable domain in full (rest from reference TRBV7-9 and TRBJ2-7): DTGVSQNPRHKITKRGQNVTFRCDPISEHNRLYWYRQTLGQGPEFLTYFQNEAQLEKSRLLSDRFSAERPKGSFSTLEIQRTEQGDSAMYLCASSLEAAVKGQYFGPGTRLTVT.

V and J are TRBV4-1 and TRBJ2-6, with 7 bases identical to TRBD1. The CDR3 has 17 amino acids. CDR1 is MGHRA, CDR2 YSYEKL, per germline. Trimming took 4 bases from V and 2 from J; bases not matched to a gene: 8. The CDR3 here is CASSPRQGATGANVLTF. The CDR3, as DNA: TGCGCCAGCAGCCCTAGACAGGGTGCCACTGGGGCCAACGTCCTGACTTTC.

V gene TRBV6-5 combines with J gene TRBJ2-7; 8 nucleotides line up with TRBD2. The CDR3 is made up of 14 amino acids. The V gene end was trimmed by 5 bases and the J gene end by 4 bases; junction bases not matched to a gene: 7. Per the germline V gene, CDR1 is MNHEY and CDR2 is SVGAGI. The DNA of the CDR3 is TGTGCCAGCAGTCTAAGCGGGGGACGATACGAGCAGTACTTC. This sequence encodes CASSLSGGRYEQYF.

The CDR3 sequence: CASSYSGTGVVYEQYF. The CDR3, as DNA: TGTGCCAGCAGTTACTCCGGGACAGGGGTCGTCTACGAGCAGTACTTC. V is TRBV6-6 and J is TRBJ2-5; TRBD1 agrees at 10 bases. The J call may be in error: the DNA end matches TRBJ2-7 better. The germline V gene has CDR1 MNHNY and CDR2 SVGAGI (reference sequence). This CDR3 contains 16 residues.

This clone has only a few counts. The genes are TRBV10-2 and TRBJ2-3; 9 bases map to TRBD2. Germline assignment: CDR1 WSHSY and CDR2 SAAADI. V lost 2 bases to trimming and J lost 4 bases; unmatched junction nucleotides: 4. This CDR3 has 15 amino acids. Here the CDR3 DNA reads TGCGCCAGCAGTGAGGGGGTAGCGGGGGCAGATACGCAGTATTTT. Its translation is CASSEGVAGADTQYF.

The chain employs TRBV7-6 and TRBJ2-5; 7 bases are a match to TRBD2. With the DNA end fitting TRBJ2-7 better, the J assignment may be wrong. Germline CDR1 and CDR2: SGHVS and FNYEAQ. This CDR3 region has 17 residues. The CDR3 here is CASSLDVRGSYSYEQYF. CDR3 sequence (DNA): TGTGCCAGCAGCTTAGATGTCCGCGGGAGTTATTCCTACGAGCAGTACTTC.

Only a few counts were recorded for this clone. The chain couples TRBV6-1 to TRBJ1-1, with a possible D match to TRBD1 (6 bases). The CDR3 loop spans 14 amino acids. V was shortened by 2 bases and J by 8 bases, with 15 bases between the two germline ends. Germline V gene sequence: CDR1 MNHNS, CDR2 SASEGT. Written as DNA, the CDR3 is TGTGCCAGCAGTGAACTCAGGGGAGACAGCGAAGCTTTCTTT. It encodes CASSELRGDSEAFF.

V is TRBV7-8 and J is TRBJ2-2; 11 bases map to TRBD1. The CDR3 has 15 amino acids. CDR1 and CDR2 from the germline V gene are SGHVS and FQNEAQ. Trimming removed 6 bases from V and 6 bases from J; junction bases left unmatched: 6. DNA for the CDR3: TGTGCCAGCAGGTTCGGGACAGGGGGTGCCGGGGAGCTGTTTTTT. Residues: CASRFGTGGAGELFF.

The rearrangement joins TRBV5-3 to TRBJ2-7; D unresolved. TRBV5-3 is placed among ORFs of uncertain function. Trimming left V 0 bases short and J 2 bases short, with 9 bases between. The CDR3 is 14 amino acids. CDR3 sequence: CARSLATGTYEQYF. The DNA of the CDR3 is TGTGCCAGAAGCTTGGCTACCGGTACCTACGAGCAGTACTTC.

The chain joins TRBV6-5 to TRBJ2-5; no firm D call. The ends were cut back, 6 bases at V and 4 bases at J, with 12 bases in the middle. Germline loops: CDR1 MNHEY, CDR2 SVGAGI. The CDR3 has 13 residues. The CDR3 region has the DNA TGTGCCAGCAGACGAACACGCGGAGAGACCCAGTACTTC. Translation: CASRRTRGETQYF.

This clone was observed a handful of times. The rearrangement joins TRBV2 to TRBJ1-1; 8 bases agree with TRBD1. The V segment lost 6 bases and the J segment 4 bases; nucleotides outside the gene matches: 10. The V gene's germline CDR1 is SNHLY and CDR2 FYNNEI. The CDR3 sequence is 15 residues long. The CDR3 coding sequence is TGTGCCAGCAGCCGGACAGGGTACGGGAGCACTGAAGCTTTCTTT. It is translated as CASSRTGYGSTEAFF.

The V gene is TRBV10-1, the J gene TRBJ2-2; D might be TRBD1 (6 bases). V was shortened by 6 bases and J by 8 bases, with 10 bases between the two germline ends. Germline loops: CDR1 WNHNN, CDR2 SYGVQD (reference sequence). This CDR3 is built from 12 residues. Here the CDR3 reads CASSHRAGELFF. In nucleotides, the CDR3 is TGCGCCAGCAGCCACAGGGCTGGGGAGCTGTTTTTT.

This clone showed up just once. The CDR3 sequence: CASSLDTLANQPQHF. CDR3 sequence (DNA): TGTGCCAGCAGTCTTGACACCCTGGCAAATCAGCCCCAGCATTTT. The chain joins TRBV28 to TRBJ1-5; no clear D. The germline gives CDR1 MDHEN, CDR2 SYDVKM. Trimming left V 5 bases short and J 4 bases short, with 15 bases between. The CDR3 sequence is 15 residues long. Complete variable domain (other parts from reference TRBV28 and TRBJ1-5): DVKVTQSSRYLVKRTGEKVFLECVQDMDHENMFWYRQDPGLGLRLIYFSYDVKMKEKGDIPEGYSVSREKKERFSLILESASTNQTSMYLCASSLDTLANQPQHFGDGTRLSIL.

The chain couples TRBV12-5 to TRBJ2-7; maybe TRBD1 (6 bases). Trimming removed 3 bases at V and 0 bases at J, with 6 bases between. CDR3 length: 13 residues. Germline loops: CDR1 LGHNT, CDR2 FRNRAP. The CDR3 DNA follows: TGTGCTAGTGGTTTAGGGGGCTCCTACGAGCAGTACTTC. This codes for CASGLGGSYEQYF. The whole variable domain, filled in from reference TRBV12-5 and TRBJ2-7, reads DARVTQTPRHKVTEMGQEVTMRCQPILGHNTVFWYRQTMMQGLELLAYFRNRAPLDDSGMPKDRFSAEMPDATLATLKIQPSEPRDSAVYFCASGLGGSYEQYFGPGTRLTVT.

This chain uses TRBV18 with TRBJ1-1; 7 nucleotides line up with TRBD1. V lost 3 bases and J lost 0; bases outside the gene matches: 7. Per the germline V gene, CDR1 is KGHSH and CDR2 is LQKENI. The CDR3 is made up of 16 amino acids. CDR3 DNA: TGTGCCAGCTCACCCTTAGGAGGGGGCATGAACACTGAAGCTTTCTTT. This gives the protein CASSPLGGGMNTEAFF.

The V and J genes are TRBV4-1 and TRBJ1-4, with D tentatively TRBD1 (6 bases). Germline V lookup: CDR1 MGHRA, CDR2 YSYEKL. The CDR3 spans 14 residues. Trimming pared 1 base from V and 8 bases from J, leaving 11 bases between. The CDR3 region is CASSQASGTEKLFF. The CDR3 DNA reads as TGCGCCAGCAGCCAAGCCTCCGGGACAGAAAAACTGTTTTTT.

The gene calls are TRBV18 and TRBJ2-2; TRBD1 aligns across 9 bases. This CDR3 contains 16 residues. V trimming: 2 bases; J trimming: 3 bases; junction bases outside the gene matches: 4. Per germline, CDR1 KGHSH and CDR2 LQKENI. The CDR3, as DNA: TGTGCCAGCTCACCAGAACAGGGGGCCGACACCGGGGAGCTGTTTTTT. Amino acid sequence: CASSPEQGADTGELFF.

The rearrangement links TRBV7-6 to TRBJ2-2; D is possibly TRBD2 (7 bases). V was shortened by 7 bases and J by 4 bases, with 13 bases between the two germline ends. The CDR3 loop spans 14 amino acids. Germline loops: CDR1 SGHVS, CDR2 FNYEAQ. The CDR3 here is CASKDGGRTGELFF. The CDR3 DNA follows: TGTGCCAGCAAGGACGGGGGGCGCACCGGGGAGCTGTTTTTT.